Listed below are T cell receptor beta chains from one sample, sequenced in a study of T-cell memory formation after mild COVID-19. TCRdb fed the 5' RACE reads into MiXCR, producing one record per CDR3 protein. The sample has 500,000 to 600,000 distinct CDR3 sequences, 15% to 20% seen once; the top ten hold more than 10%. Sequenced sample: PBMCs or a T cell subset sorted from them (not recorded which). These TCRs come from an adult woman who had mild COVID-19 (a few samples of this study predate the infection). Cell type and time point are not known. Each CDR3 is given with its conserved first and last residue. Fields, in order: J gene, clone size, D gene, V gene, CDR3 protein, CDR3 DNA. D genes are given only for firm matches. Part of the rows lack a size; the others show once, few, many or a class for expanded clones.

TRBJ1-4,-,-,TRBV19,CASRQDGHNEKLFF,TGTGCCAGCAGACAGGACGGGCATAATGAAAAACTGTTTTTT
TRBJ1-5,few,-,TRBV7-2,CASSLVGHQPQHF,TGTGCCAGCAGCTTAGTGGGACATCAGCCCCAGCATTTT
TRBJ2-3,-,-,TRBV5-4,CATEGGGRSTDTQYF,TGTGCCACCGAAGGGGGGGGTCGTAGCACAGATACGCAGTATTTT
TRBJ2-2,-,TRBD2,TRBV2,CASRRGVANTGELFF,TGTGCCAGCAGGCGGGGGGTGGCGAACACCGGGGAGCTGTTTTTT
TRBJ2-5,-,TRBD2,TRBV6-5,CASSQSGGFRETQYF,TGTGCCAGCAGTCAAAGCGGGGGGTTCCGTGAGACCCAGTACTTC
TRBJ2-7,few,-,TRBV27,CASSVGYSVSYEQYF,TGTGCCAGCAGTGTGGGGTACAGTGTTTCCTACGAGCAGTACTTC
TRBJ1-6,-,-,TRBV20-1,CSAREVRGNSPLHF,TGCAGTGCTAGAGAGGTCAGGGGTAATTCACCCCTCCACTTT
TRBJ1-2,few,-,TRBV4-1,CASSQDWGELGYGYTF,TGCGCCAGCAGCCAAGATTGGGGGGAGTTAGGCTATGGCTACACCTTC
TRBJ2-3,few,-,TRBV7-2,CASSNGPYTDTQYF,TGTGCCAGCAGCAATGGACCCTACACAGATACGCAGTATTTT
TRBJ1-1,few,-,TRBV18,CASSPRGSRYGTEAFF,TGTGCCAGCTCACCGCGGGGGAGTCGATATGGGACTGAAGCTTTCTTT
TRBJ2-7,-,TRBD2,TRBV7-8,CASSPHRGGYAYEQYF,TGTGCCAGCAGCCCTCATCGGGGGGGGTACGCCTACGAGCAGTACTTC
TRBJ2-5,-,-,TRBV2,CASSEDTQRETQYF,TGTGCCAGCAGTGAGGACACCCAACGGGAGACCCAGTACTTC
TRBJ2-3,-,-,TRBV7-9,CASSLVLSTDTQYF,TGTGCCAGCAGCTTAGTCCTAAGCACAGATACGCAGTATTTT
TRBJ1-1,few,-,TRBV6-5,CASRPAEWANTEAFF,TGTGCCAGCAGACCAGCGGAGTGGGCGAACACTGAAGCTTTCTTT
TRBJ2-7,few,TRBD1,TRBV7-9,CASSHGQGPSYEQYF,TGTGCCAGCAGCCACGGACAGGGCCCCTCCTACGAGCAGTACTTC
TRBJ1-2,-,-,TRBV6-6,CASSTPGGGYTF,TGTGCCAGCAGTACCCCCGGGGGGGGCTACACCTTC
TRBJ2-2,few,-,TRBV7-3,CASSSGLHTGELFF,TGTGCCAGCAGCTCCGGACTTCACACCGGGGAGCTGTTTTTT
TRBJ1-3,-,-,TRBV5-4,CASSLMDMSSGNTIYF,TGTGCCAGCAGCCTGATGGACATGAGCTCTGGAAACACCATATATTTT
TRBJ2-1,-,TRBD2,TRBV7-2,CASTLWAGGPYEQFF,TGTGCCAGCACCTTGTGGGCGGGGGGGCCTTATGAGCAGTTCTTC
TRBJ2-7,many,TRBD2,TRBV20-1,CSAPDAGDYEQYF,TGCAGTGCTCCGGACGCGGGGGACTACGAGCAGTACTTC
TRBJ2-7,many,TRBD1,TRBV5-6,CASSYSGTGGPYEQYF,TGTGCCAGCAGCTACTCCGGGACAGGGGGCCCCTACGAGCAGTACTTC
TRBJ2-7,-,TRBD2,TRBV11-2,CASSLDWNPAGGYEQYF,TGTGCCAGCAGCTTAGATTGGAACCCAGCGGGAGGCTACGAGCAGTACTTC
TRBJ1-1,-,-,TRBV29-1,CSVEATVSEAFF,TGCAGCGTTGAAGCCACGGTATCCGAAGCTTTCTTT
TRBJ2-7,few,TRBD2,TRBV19,CASSIKREKDEQYF,TGTGCCAGTAGTATCAAGCGGGAGAAGGACGAGCAGTACTTC
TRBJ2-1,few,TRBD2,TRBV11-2,CASKRAGGGYEQFF,TGTGCCAGCAAAAGGGCGGGAGGGGGGTATGAGCAGTTCTTC
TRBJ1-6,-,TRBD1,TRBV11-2,CASSLGSTGVNSPLHF,TGTGCCAGCAGCTTGGGCTCGACAGGGGTTAATTCACCCCTCCACTTT
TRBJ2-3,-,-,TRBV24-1,CATSDRGTDTQYF,TGTGCCACCAGTGACCGGGGCACAGATACGCAGTATTTT
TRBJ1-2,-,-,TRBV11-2,CASSLAPPRGYTF,TGTGCCAGCAGCTTAGCACCCCCACGGGGCTACACCTTC
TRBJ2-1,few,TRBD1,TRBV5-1,CASSSDRGLRSPHNEQFF,TGCGCCAGCAGCTCTGACAGGGGTCTCAGGAGCCCTCACAATGAGCAGTTCTTC
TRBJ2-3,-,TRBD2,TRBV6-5,CASSYGAGGTDTQYF,TGTGCCAGCAGTTATGGGGCGGGAGGCACAGATACGCAGTATTTT
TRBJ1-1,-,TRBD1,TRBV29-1,CSVKGQGNTEAFF,TGCAGCGTCAAGGGACAGGGGAACACTGAAGCTTTCTTT
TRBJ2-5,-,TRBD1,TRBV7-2,CASSLVAGQGETQYF,TGTGCCAGCAGCTTAGTAGCTGGACAGGGTGAGACCCAGTACTTC
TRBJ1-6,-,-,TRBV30,CAWRRDPGSPLHF,TGTGCCTGGAGGAGGGATCCCGGTTCACCCCTCCACTTT
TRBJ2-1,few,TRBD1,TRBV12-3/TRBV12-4,CASSRFKGQGFREQFF,TGTGCCAGCAGCCGTTTTAAGGGACAGGGGTTCCGCGAGCAGTTCTTC
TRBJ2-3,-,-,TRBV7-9,CASSLVTVSTDTQYF,TGTGCCAGCAGCTTAGTAACGGTATCCACAGATACGCAGTATTTT
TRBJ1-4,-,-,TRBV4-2,CASSLSTSPNEKLFF,TGTGCCAGCAGCCTATCGACCTCACCTAATGAAAAACTGTTTTTT
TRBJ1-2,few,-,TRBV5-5,CASSLARAEANYGYTF,TGTGCCAGCAGCTTGGCCAGGGCGGAGGCTAACTATGGCTACACCTTC
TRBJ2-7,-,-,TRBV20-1,CSAGKGSYEQYF,TGCAGTGCGGGCAAGGGTTCCTACGAGCAGTACTTC
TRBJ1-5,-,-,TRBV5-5,CASSLVSSQPQHF,TGTGCCAGCAGCTTGGTTAGTTCTCAGCCCCAGCATTTT
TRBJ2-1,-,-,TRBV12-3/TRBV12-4,CASSLSRGGVSYNEQFF,TGTGCCAGCAGTTTATCCAGAGGGGGAGTCTCCTACAATGAGCAGTTCTTC
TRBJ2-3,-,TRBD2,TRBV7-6,CASSLRTSGGATDTQYF,TGTGCCAGCAGCTTAAGGACTAGCGGGGGGGCCACAGATACGCAGTATTTT
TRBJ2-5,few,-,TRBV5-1,CASSWGDPLGETQYF,TGCGCCAGCAGCTGGGGGGACCCATTGGGGGAGACCCAGTACTTC
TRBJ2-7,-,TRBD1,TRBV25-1,CASSETQTKDRDIPYEQYF,TGTGCCAGCAGTGAGACACAGACAAAGGACAGGGACATCCCCTACGAGCAGTACTTC
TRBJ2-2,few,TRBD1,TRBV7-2,CASSFDRDRANTGELFF,TGTGCCAGCAGCTTCGACCGGGACAGGGCGAACACCGGGGAGCTGTTTTTT
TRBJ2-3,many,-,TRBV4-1,CASSQEVGSGTDTQYF,TGCGCCAGCAGCCAGGAGGTCGGGTCAGGCACAGATACGCAGTATTTT
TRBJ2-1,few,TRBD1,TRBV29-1,CSVTGLYNEQFF,TGCAGCGTGACAGGGTTGTACAATGAGCAGTTCTTC
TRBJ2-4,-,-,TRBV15,CATQNRAGDIQYF,TGTGCCACCCAGAACAGGGCGGGGGACATTCAGTACTTC
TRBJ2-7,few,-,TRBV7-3,CASSLTGGTSSYEQYF,TGTGCCAGCAGCTTAACCGGGGGCACCAGCTCCTACGAGCAGTACTTC
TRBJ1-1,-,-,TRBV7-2,CASSTPRPRTVNTEAFF,TGTGCCAGCAGCACACCTCGGCCGAGGACAGTGAACACTGAAGCTTTCTTT
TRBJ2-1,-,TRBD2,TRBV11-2,CASSLRTSGGYNEQFF,TGTGCCAGCAGCTTACGGACTAGCGGGGGATACAATGAGCAGTTCTTC
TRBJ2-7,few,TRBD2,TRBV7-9,CASSDRDYRSEQYF,TGTGCCAGCAGCGATCGGGACTACCGCTCCGAGCAGTACTTC
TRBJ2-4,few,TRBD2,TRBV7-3,CASSAGLGGGIQYF,TGTGCCAGCAGCGCGGGACTAGGAGGGGGCATTCAGTACTTC
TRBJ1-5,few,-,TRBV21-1,CASSPPGGAGQPQHF,TGTGCCAGCAGTCCCCCCGGAGGGGCGGGTCAGCCCCAGCATTTT
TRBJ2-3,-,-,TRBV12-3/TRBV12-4,CASSPLDYSTDTQYF,TGTGCCAGCAGCCCTTTGGACTATTCCACAGATACGCAGTATTTT
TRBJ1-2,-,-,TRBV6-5,CASSYQGANYGYTF,TGTGCCAGCAGTTACCAGGGAGCCAACTATGGCTACACCTTC
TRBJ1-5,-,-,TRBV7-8,CASSVGSSQPQHF,TGTGCCAGCAGCGTAGGCAGCAGTCAGCCCCAGCATTTT